Following are 30 T cell receptor beta chains from one sample sequenced in a study of cytomegalovirus exposure and HLA in healthy donors. Primers: 60 Vbeta forward and 13 Jbeta reverse. Profiling relied on immunoSEQ multiplex PCR, and the TCRdb table lists in-frame clones only, not all of them. The sample yields around 150,000 clones, roughly three quarters seen once. Sequences were obtained from PBMCs. The receptors here all came from a man aged 40-55 years in good health and CMV-seropositive.

The J gene is TRBJ2-5, the V gene TRBV5-4, with 10 bases aligning to TRBD1. The V gene end was trimmed by 4 bases and the J gene end by 5 bases; junction bases not matched to a gene: 2. CDR1 and CDR2 from the germline V gene are SGHNT and YYREEE (reference sequence). The CDR3 contains 13 residues. The CDR3 sequence is CASSTGQGETQYF. In nucleotides, the CDR3 is TGTGCCAGCAGCACGGGACAGGGGGAGACCCAGTACTTC.

The gene calls are TRBV2 and TRBJ2-5; 7 bases fit TRBD2. This CDR3 spans 15 amino acids. CDR1 is SNHLY, CDR2 FYNNEI, per germline. Trimming took 10 bases from V and 5 from J; bases not matched to a gene: 16. The CDR3 here is CATTPSLADGETQYF. The CDR3 coding sequence is TGTGCCACCACCCCCAGTCTAGCGGATGGGGAGACCCAGTACTTC.

This clone occurred a few times. The chain carries TRBV27 and TRBJ1-1; 11 nucleotides match TRBD1. CDR1 MNHEY and CDR2 SMNVEV come from the germline V gene (reference sequence). The CDR3 loop spans 14 amino acids. The J segment lost 5 bases and the V segment lost 7 bases, leaving 6 bases of the junction unmatched. In nucleotides, the CDR3 is TGTGCCAGCAAACGGGACAGGGGGAGTACTGAAGCTTTCTTT. This sequence encodes CASKRDRGSTEAFF.

The V gene is TRBV5-1, the J gene TRBJ2-7; no clear D gene. V was clipped by 4 bases and J by 0 bases, with 14 bases between them. This CDR3 is 15 amino acids long. Germline V gene lookup returns CDR1 SGHRS and CDR2 YFSETQ. The CDR3 nucleotides read TGCGCCAGCAGCCCTGGAGCCGAACCCTCCTACGAGCAGTACTTC. This gives the protein CASSPGAEPSYEQYF.

This rearrangement joins TRBV6-5 to TRBJ1-4, with D possibly matching TRBD1 (5 bases). The CDR3 runs 13 residues. Germline values: CDR1 MNHEY, CDR2 SVGAGI. Deletions cut 11 bases from V and 8 bases from J, with 18 bases between. CDR3: CAARERGGEKLFF. The DNA of the CDR3 is TGTGCCGCTCGTGAGAGGGGAGGGGAAAAACTGTTTTTT.

The rearrangement links TRBV5-1 to TRBJ1-1; the D gene is possibly TRBD1 (6 bases). This CDR3 spans 15 amino acids. V was pared by 0 bases and J by 5 bases, with 14 bases between. Germline CDR1 reads SGHRS; CDR2 reads YFSETQ. This CDR3 reads CASSLAAGAETEAFF. In DNA, the CDR3 is TGCGCCAGCAGCTTGGCCGCGGGGGCAGAGACTGAAGCTTTCTTT.

The gene calls are TRBV18 and TRBJ1-1, with a weak D call TRBD1 (6 bases). Trimming shortened V by 2 bases and J by 7 bases, and 11 bases separated the two germline ends. The CDR3 is 13 residues long. Per the germline V gene, CDR1 is KGHSH and CDR2 is LQKENI. DNA for the CDR3: TGTGCCAGCTCACCAGGACCCAGGGGTGAAGCTTTCTTT. Protein product: CASSPGPRGEAFF.

The V and J genes are TRBV5-1 and TRBJ1-4; TRBD1 matches 10 bases. The CDR3 covers 14 residues. Germline V gene sequence: CDR1 SGHRS, CDR2 YFSETQ. V shed 4 bases and J 7 bases; nucleotides not matched to a gene: 4. In DNA form, the CDR3 reads TGCGCCAGCAGCCGCTGGACAGGGGGTGAAAAACTGTTTTTT. As protein: CASSRWTGGEKLFF.

The count of this clone is one. The V call is TRBV6-5, the J call TRBJ1-6; 9 nucleotides align to TRBD1. Germline V gene data show CDR1 as MNHEY and CDR2 as SVGAGI. Trimming cost V 2 bases and J 11 bases; bases outside gene matches: 7. This CDR3 is built from 15 residues. This chain's CDR3 is CASSYLGQGSTPLHF. CDR3 DNA: TGTGCCAGCAGTTACCTGGGACAGGGATCGACACCCCTCCACTTT.

The V and J genes are TRBV11-3 and TRBJ2-3; the match to TRBD2 covers 8 bases. V lost 1 base and J lost 7; bases outside the gene matches: 7. The CDR3 has 15 residues. Germline CDR1 SGHNT, CDR2 YENEEA. The CDR3 spells CASSLGWSSGYTQYF. CDR3 in DNA: TGTGCCAGCAGCTTAGGTTGGTCTAGCGGGTATACGCAGTATTTT.

The gene calls are TRBV5-4 and TRBJ2-2; D call uncertain. Germline-derived CDR1 and CDR2 are SGHNT and YYREEE (reference sequence). V lost 2 bases and J 0 bases, leaving 11 bases between the germline ends. This CDR3 is 16 amino acids long. CDR3 in DNA: TGTGCCAGCAGCTTCCCGCAGGTCGCGAACACCGGGGAGCTGTTTTTT. Its protein product is CASSFPQVANTGELFF.

This clone was counted between two and nine times. V gene TRBV7-2 combines with J gene TRBJ1-3; D gene ambiguous. CDR1 is SGHTA and CDR2 is FQGNSA in the germline V gene. V shed 9 bases and J shed 0 bases, with 9 bases lying between them. This CDR3 spans 13 amino acids. CDR3 sequence reads: CASTFSSGNTIYF. As DNA, the CDR3 is TGTGCCAGTACCTTTAGCTCTGGAAACACCATATATTTT.

Regarding this clone: Distinct nucleotide sequences in the sample also encode this CDR3. This chain connects TRBV18 to TRBJ2-7; 7 bases are a match to TRBD1. With 3 bases clipped from V and 3 bases from J, the junction kept 2 bases outside the gene matches. The CDR3 has 13 amino acids. Germline values: CDR1 KGHSH, CDR2 LQKENI. CDR3 coding DNA: TGTGCCAGCTCACCGGGACAGAACTACGAGCAGTACTTC. Translated: CASSPGQNYEQYF.

This CDR3 reads CSVAASGGSYEQYF. In nucleotides, the CDR3 is TGCAGCGTTGCTGCTAGCGGGGGATCTTACGAGCAGTACTTC. The chain carries TRBV29-1 and TRBJ2-7, with 10 bases that match TRBD2. This CDR3 has 14 residues. Unmatched junction bases numbered 7, after V lost 4 bases and J lost 4 bases. CDR1 SQVTM and CDR2 ANQGSEA come from the germline V gene.

V gene TRBV5-4 combines with J gene TRBJ1-3, with 9 bases lining up with TRBD1. The germline CDR1 and CDR2 sequences are SGHNT and YYREEE (reference sequence). The CDR3 covers 16 residues. The junction had 3 bases not matched to a gene; V was cut back by 2 bases and J by 0 bases. CDR3: CASSLRQGGSGNTIYF. The CDR3 DNA reads as TGTGCCAGCAGCTTAAGACAGGGGGGCTCTGGAAACACCATATATTTT.

The table lists this clone with a few counts. The J gene is TRBJ2-1, the V gene TRBV6-4; 9 positions agree with TRBD1. Germline lookup yields CDR1 MRHNA and CDR2 SNTAGT. This CDR3 has 14 amino acids. V lost 4 bases and J lost 8; bases outside the gene matches: 6. The CDR3 sequence is CASSVTQGADEQFF. CDR3 bases: TGTGCCAGCAGTGTTACACAGGGGGCTGATGAGCAGTTCTTC.

The chain carries TRBV7-9 and TRBJ1-1; tentatively, D is TRBD1 (6 bases). V was pared by 3 bases and J by 5 bases, with 22 bases between. CDR3 size: 17 residues. From germline, CDR1 is SEHNR and CDR2 FQNEAQ (reference sequence). Written as DNA, the CDR3 is TGTGCCAGCAGCTTCCCCCGGGGGGCAGGGTCTGAGACTGAAGCTTTCTTT. Protein sequence: CASSFPRGAGSETEAFF. The full variable domain, its missing parts supplied by reference TRBV7-9 and TRBJ1-1, is DTGVSQNPRHKITKRGQNVTFRCDPISEHNRLYWYRQTLGQGPEFLTYFQNEAQLEKSRLLSDRFSAERPKGSFSTLEIQRTEQGDSAMYLCASSFPRGAGSETEAFFGQGTRLTVV.

V is TRBV5-8 and J is TRBJ1-1; TRBD1 agrees at 10 bases. J gave up 7 bases and V 0 bases, and 3 bases lay outside the gene matches. The CDR3 extends over 14 amino acids. CDR1 SGHTS and CDR2 YDEGEE come from the germline V gene. In DNA, the CDR3 is TGTGCCAGCAGCTTGGAGACAGGGGGCGTTGAAGCTTTCTTT. It is translated as CASSLETGGVEAFF.

The J gene is TRBJ1-1, the V gene TRBV29-1, with 9 positions matching TRBD1. The J segment lost 4 bases and the V segment lost 6 bases, leaving 12 bases of the junction unmatched. CDR1 and CDR2 (germline): SQVTM, ANQGSEA. The CDR3 covers 15 residues. CDR3 bases: TGCAGCGTCGGTTATTGGGGACAGGGAGGCACTGAAGCTTTCTTT. This codes for CSVGYWGQGGTEAFF.

The V gene is TRBV18, the J gene TRBJ1-2, with TRBD1 as a possible D gene (6 bases). Germline V gene lookup returns CDR1 KGHSH and CDR2 LQKENI. The CDR3 loop spans 16 amino acids. Trimming took 3 bases from V and 1 from J, leaving 15 bases between them. The CDR3 region has the DNA TGTGCCAGCTCACCTCTGTCAGGGGCGAATAACTATGGCTACACCTTC. Protein: CASSPLSGANNYGYTF. Supplemented by reference TRBV18 and TRBJ1-2, the full variable domain reads NAGVMQNPRHLVRRRGQEARLRCSPMKGHSHVYWYRQLPEEGLKFMVYLQKENIIDESGMPKERFSAEFPKEGPSILRIQQVVRGDSAAYFCASSPLSGANNYGYTFGSGTRLTVV.

This clone was detected only a few times. The chain couples TRBV30 to TRBJ1-3; D not resolved. Trimming shortened V by 8 bases and J by 0 bases, and 14 bases separated the two germline ends. CDR3 length: 14 residues. CDR1 is GTSNPN and CDR2 is SVGIG in the germline V gene (reference sequence). This chain's CDR3 is CALRSSYSGNTIYF. The CDR3 bases are TGTGCCCTCCGGAGTTCCTACTCTGGAAACACCATATATTTT.

This clone was seen a few times. The V call is TRBV6-1, the J call TRBJ1-1; D gene ambiguous. V was pared by 2 bases and J by 8 bases, with 12 bases between. Looked up from germline, CDR1 is MNHNS and CDR2 is SASEGT. CDR3 length equals 13 residues. The CDR3, as DNA: TGTGCCAGCAGTGAAAAATTTGATAGAGAAGCTTTCTTT. It codes for CASSEKFDREAFF.

V usage is TRBV5-6 and J usage is TRBJ1-1; maybe TRBD1 (6 bases). The CDR3 totals 16 residues. Germline-derived CDR1 and CDR2 are SGHDT and YYEEEE. Trimming cost V 4 bases and J 1 base, with 17 bases left between them. CDR3 nucleotides: TGTGCCAGCAGCATGTGGGGGGGGGCCCAGAACACTGAAGCTTTCTTT. It specifies CASSMWGGAQNTEAFF.

CDR3 DNA: TGTGCCAGCAGGAGGGACAGGGAGGATCAGCCCCAGCATTTT. Protein product: CASRRDREDQPQHF. This chain uses TRBV6-1 with TRBJ1-5, with 9 bases lining up with TRBD1. V dropped 6 bases and J dropped 5; count of bases not matched to a gene: 5. Germline lookup yields CDR1 MNHNS and CDR2 SASEGT. This CDR3 contains 14 residues.

The chain recombines TRBV6-1 with TRBJ2-5; D unclear. The CDR3 is made up of 14 amino acids. Germline V gene lookup returns CDR1 MNHNS and CDR2 SASEGT. Between the trimmed V and J ends, which lost 7 bases and 1 base, there was a span of 13 bases. The CDR3 here is CASISFAAQETQYF. CDR3 DNA sequence: TGTGCCAGCATTAGCTTCGCGGCCCAAGAGACCCAGTACTTC.

The chain uses TRBV7-2 and TRBJ2-5; 7 bases line up with TRBD2. The V and J ends lost 2 bases and 5 bases, in that order; junction bases with no gene match: 14. The CDR3 runs to 17 residues. Per germline, CDR1 SGHTA and CDR2 FQGNSA. The DNA for the CDR3 is TGTGCCAGCAGCTTAAGTGGTCCGGGGTTCGGGGGGGAGACCCAGTACTTC. It is translated as CASSLSGPGFGGETQYF.

The CDR3 region is CASSPSTRGEQYF. The DNA for the CDR3 is TGTGCCAGCAGTCCGTCGACTCGGGGAGAGCAGTACTTC. V is TRBV2 and J is TRBJ2-7; D is perhaps TRBD2 (5 bases). Germline V gives CDR1 SNHLY, CDR2 FYNNEI. V gave up 5 bases and J gave up 7 bases, with 15 bases separating them. This CDR3 spans 13 amino acids.

This clone turned up a few times. The chain carries TRBV10-3 and TRBJ1-1; D call uncertain. CDR1 ENHRY and CDR2 SYGVKD come from the germline V gene. The CDR3 spans 13 residues. The V end was cut by 2 bases, the J end by 8 bases, with 12 bases between. DNA of the CDR3: TGTGCCATCAGTGAGGGTGGAGCGAACGAAGCTTTCTTT. It encodes CAISEGGANEAFF.

This clone turned up a few times. V is TRBV7-9 and J is TRBJ1-2; 8 bases match TRBD1. The CDR3 sequence is 15 residues long. Per the germline V gene, CDR1 is SEHNR and CDR2 is FQNEAQ (reference sequence). J was trimmed by 3 bases and V by 5 bases; bases with no gene match: 8. The CDR3 here is CASSPQQGGDYGYTF. The DNA of the CDR3 is TGTGCCAGCAGCCCCCAACAGGGGGGCGACTATGGCTACACCTTC.

Only a few counts were recorded for this clone. This sequence joins TRBV6-5 and TRBJ2-4; 7 bases agree with TRBD2. The V and J ends lost 5 bases and 9 bases, in that order; junction bases with no gene match: 10. CDR3 length equals 14 residues. Germline CDR1 reads MNHEY; CDR2 reads SVGAGI. The CDR3 protein is CASSGSAGVGIQYF. CDR3 coding DNA: TGTGCCAGCAGTGGAAGTGCGGGGGTTGGCATTCAGTACTTC.